These 24 T cell receptor beta chains share one sample of origin, sequenced in a study of blood T cells in healthy people across ages. A second PCR, run for about 6 to 12 cycles, used a sample-barcoded 5' primer plus a J-beta primer mix. TCRdb fed the 5' RACE reads into MiXCR, producing one record per CDR3 protein. Of about 600,000 distinct CDR3 sequences in the sample, 40% to 50% were seen once. Sequencing was performed on blood. The receptors originated from a man older than 75 in good health.

V is TRBV28 and J is TRBJ2-7; D is unresolved. CDR1 is MDHEN and CDR2 is SYDVKM in the germline V gene. CDR3 length: 12 amino acids. The V and J ends lost 8 bases and 0 bases respectively, with 8 bases between them. The chain's CDR3 is CASLGFSYEQYF. As DNA, the CDR3 is TGTGCCAGCCTGGGTTTCTCCTACGAGCAGTACTTC.

The chain is built from TRBV30 and TRBJ2-1; D not certain. Germline CDR1 GTSNPN, CDR2 SVGIG (reference sequence). This CDR3 is built from 13 residues. V shed 0 bases and J shed 4 bases, with 7 bases lying between them. This CDR3 is CAWSVTRYNEQFF. The CDR3 nucleotides are TGTGCCTGGAGTGTAACTCGATACAATGAGCAGTTCTTC.

The chain joins TRBV29-1 to TRBJ2-3, with D unresolved. Trimming removed 7 bases from V and 0 bases from J, with 8 bases in between. Germline CDR1 reads SQVTM; CDR2 reads ANQGSEA. The CDR3 loop spans 12 amino acids. The CDR3 here is CSASLSTDTQYF. The CDR3 bases are TGCAGCGCTTCCCTGAGCACAGATACGCAGTATTTT.

This clonotype was seen a handful of times. The genes are TRBV5-1 and TRBJ2-5; D may be TRBD2 (5 bases). Trimming removed 4 bases from V and 0 bases from J, with 22 bases in between. The CDR3 has 18 amino acids. CDR1 and CDR2 (germline): SGHRS, YFSETQ. Here the CDR3 DNA reads TGCGCCAGCAGCCCGGGGAGACGAAACGAGATGTACCAAGAGACCCAGTACTTC. This translates into CASSPGRRNEMYQETQYF.

As regards this clonotype: A much larger clone sits a single nucleotide away, making a read error possible. J is TRBJ2-1 and V is TRBV5-1, with TRBD1 matching over 8 bases. The junction had 13 bases not matched to a gene; V was cut back by 2 bases and J by 12 bases. Per germline, CDR1 SGHRS and CDR2 YFSETQ. CDR3 length: 15 amino acids. The CDR3: CASSFSQGAVDGQFF. In nucleotides, the CDR3 is TGCGCCAGCAGCTTTAGCCAGGGGGCGGTGGATGGGCAGTTCTTC.

The chain recombines TRBV5-5 with TRBJ2-2; D perhaps matches TRBD2 (5 bases). Trimming stripped 0 bases from V and 4 bases from J, with 10 bases between. The germline gives CDR1 SGHKS, CDR2 YYEKEE (reference sequence). The CDR3 has 15 amino acids. This CDR3 reads CASSLGPAGTGELFF. CDR3 bases: TGTGCCAGCAGCTTGGGGCCGGCGGGCACCGGGGAGCTGTTTTTT.

This clonotype occurred a few times. The chain joins TRBV12-3 or TRBV12-4 to TRBJ2-3; D possibly corresponds to TRBD1 (6 bases). This CDR3 has 15 amino acids. V was shortened by 2 bases and J by 3 bases, with 12 bases between the two germline ends. CDR3 in DNA: TGTGCCAGCAGTTTAAATGGGGGCGAGACAGATACGCAGTATTTT. It is translated as CASSLNGGETDTQYF.

This clonotype was seen ten or more times. The genes are TRBV6-6 and TRBJ1-4; 11 bases map to TRBD1. Germline V lookup: CDR1 MNHNY, CDR2 SVGAGI (reference sequence). The length of the CDR3 is 17 residues. J was trimmed by 2 bases and V by 2 bases; bases with no gene match: 4. CDR3 coding DNA: TGTGCCAGCAGTTACGCGGACAGGGGGCGTACTAATGAAAAACTGTTTTTT. Translated, it gives CASSYADRGRTNEKLFF.

The rearrangement links TRBV10-3 to TRBJ2-1, with 8 positions matching TRBD2. This CDR3 is built from 15 residues. V lost 4 bases, J lost 7 bases, and 9 bases stayed unmatched. Germline V lookup: CDR1 ENHRY, CDR2 SYGVKD. CDR3 DNA sequence: TGTGCCATCAGTGTGGGGGTAGCGGGAAGAAATGAGCAGTTCTTC. The encoded protein is CAISVGVAGRNEQFF.

This chain joins TRBV6-5 and TRBJ2-2, with D perhaps TRBD1 or TRBD2 (5 bases each). Germline values: CDR1 MNHEY, CDR2 SVGAGI. CDR3 length: 15 amino acids. Trimming left V 2 bases short and J 6 bases short, with 13 bases between. The CDR3 DNA reads as TGTGCCAGCAGTTACGTGAGGGGTATTCCCGGGGAGCTGTTTTTT. As protein: CASSYVRGIPGELFF.

CDR3 sequence reads: CASSSDRSSYEQYF. DNA for the CDR3: TGTGCCAGCAGCTCGGACAGGAGCTCCTACGAGCAGTACTTC. The V and J genes are TRBV7-2 and TRBJ2-7; 7 nucleotides agree with TRBD1. Losses at the gene ends were 4 bases for V and 0 bases for J; bases not matched to a gene: 3. Germline CDR1 and CDR2: SGHTA and FQGNSA. The CDR3 is 14 amino acids.

This chain uses TRBV20-1 with TRBJ2-1, with D uncertain. The CDR3 loop spans 12 amino acids. Per germline, CDR1 DFQATT and CDR2 SNEGSKA (reference sequence). V was trimmed by 1 base and J by 13 bases, leaving 14 bases between them. In DNA, the CDR3 is TGCAGTGCTAGAGCGGCCGTAACTCCCCAGTTCTTC. Translation gives CSARAAVTPQFF.

The V and J genes are TRBV7-8 and TRBJ2-7; TRBD2 aligns across 13 bases. The junction had 2 bases not matched to a gene; V was cut back by 3 bases and J by 0 bases. Germline V lookup: CDR1 SGHVS, CDR2 FQNEAQ. The CDR3 consists of 16 residues. The CDR3 sequence is CASSLTSGGPSYEQYF. In nucleotides, the CDR3 is TGTGCCAGCAGCTTGACTAGCGGGGGGCCCTCCTACGAGCAGTACTTC. The full variable domain, in which reference TRBV7-8 and TRBJ2-7 provide the parts outside the CDR3, is GAGVSQSPRYKVAKRGQDVALRCDPISGHVSLFWYQQALGQGPEFLTYFQNEAQLDKSGLPSDRFFAERPEGSVSTLKIQRTQQEDSAVYLCASSLTSGGPSYEQYFGPGTRLTVT.

Here the CDR3 DNA reads TGTGCCAGCAGCGCATCAATCGGCGGGCTTCATGAGCAGTACTTC. Residues: CASSASIGGLHEQYF. The rearrangement uses TRBV9 and TRBJ2-5; D possibly corresponds to TRBD2 (5 bases). The CDR3 sequence is 15 residues long. The ends were cut back, 3 bases at V and 11 bases at J, with 23 bases in the middle. CDR1 and CDR2 from the germline V gene are SGDLS and YYNGEE.

This clonotype appeared a few times. The rearrangement joins TRBV20-1 to TRBJ2-7; a weak D match, TRBD2 (6 bases). CDR1 DFQATT and CDR2 SNEGSKA come from the germline V gene (reference sequence). CDR3 size: 14 residues. Trimming cost V 3 bases and J 1 base, with 13 bases left between them. CDR3: CSASGGAPSYEQYF. As DNA, the CDR3 is TGCAGTGCTAGCGGCGGGGCCCCATCCTACGAGCAGTACTTC.

CDR3 bases: TGTGCCAGCAGTGAGTTGGGCAATGAGCAGTTCTTC. Translated, it gives CASSELGNEQFF. V gene TRBV6-1 combines with J gene TRBJ2-1; D unresolved. The V end lost 3 bases, the J end lost 6 bases, and 6 bases lay between the germline ends. The CDR3 is made up of 12 amino acids. The germline V gene encodes CDR1 MNHNS and CDR2 SASEGT.

The chain couples TRBV7-2 to TRBJ2-7; a possible D gene is TRBD2 (7 bases). Deletions cut 1 base from V and 3 bases from J, with 19 bases between. CDR1 and CDR2 from the germline V gene are SGHTA and FQGNSA. The CDR3 length is 17 residues. CDR3 residues: CASSLVGGQSNYYEQYF. The CDR3 DNA reads as TGTGCCAGCAGCTTAGTCGGGGGGCAGTCTAACTACTACGAGCAGTACTTC.

The chain carries TRBV9 and TRBJ1-2; D is unclear. Trimming removed 3 bases at V and 7 bases at J, with 16 bases between. Per the germline V gene, CDR1 is SGDLS and CDR2 is YYNGEE. CDR3 length equals 14 residues. CDR3: CASSEYSPLSGYTF. The CDR3 DNA reads TGTGCCAGCAGCGAGTACAGCCCGCTCTCTGGCTACACCTTC. The full variable domain, its missing parts supplied by reference TRBV9 and TRBJ1-2, is DSGVTQTPKHLITATGQRVTLRCSPRSGDLSVYWYQQSLDQGLQFLIQYYNGEERAKGNILERFSAQQFPDLHSELNLSSLELGDSALYFCASSEYSPLSGYTFGSGTRLTVV.

The J gene is TRBJ1-1, the V gene TRBV6-5; D not certain. Germline loops: CDR1 MNHEY, CDR2 SVGAGI. V was pared by 8 bases and J by 3 bases, with 13 bases between. The CDR3 has 13 amino acids. Here the CDR3 DNA reads TGTGCCAGCTCACGGGTCCGAGACACTGAAGCTTTCTTT. Translated: CASSRVRDTEAFF.

The chain uses TRBV6-5 and TRBJ2-1, with TRBD2 matching 14 bases. J lost 3 bases, V lost 6 bases, and 10 bases had no gene match. Per the germline V gene, CDR1 is MNHEY and CDR2 is SVGAGI. This CDR3 is built from 18 residues. The DNA for the CDR3 is TGTGCCAGCAGCCGACTAGCGGGAGGGTCTCAGCGCTACAATGAGCAGTTCTTC. It yields the protein CASSRLAGGSQRYNEQFF.

The sample holds a few counts of this clonotype. The CDR3 loop is CATNRDSGANVLTF. CDR3 DNA: TGTGCCACCAACCGGGACTCTGGGGCCAACGTCCTGACTTTC. The chain joins TRBV6-2 or TRBV6-3 to TRBJ2-6; D is perhaps TRBD2 (5 bases). The V end lost 10 bases, the J end lost 0 bases, and 10 bases lay between the germline ends. The CDR3 extends over 14 amino acids. Germline CDR1 is MNHEY and CDR2 is SVGEGT.

This clonotype was counted a few times. The chain employs TRBV27 and TRBJ1-2; no firm D call. The CDR3 spans 15 residues. CDR1 and CDR2 from the germline V gene are MNHEY and SMNVEV (reference sequence). Trimming took 0 bases from V and 4 from J, leaving 12 bases between them. CDR3 in amino acids: CASSLSGGDLYGYTF. The CDR3 DNA reads as TGTGCCAGCAGTTTATCGGGTGGAGATCTCTATGGCTACACCTTC.

This clonotype was seen more than once but under ten times. The chain combines TRBV24-1 with TRBJ2-5, with TRBD2 matching over 7 bases. The germline V gene encodes CDR1 KGHDR and CDR2 SFDVKD. The CDR3 has 15 amino acids. The junction had 8 bases not matched to a gene; V was cut back by 3 bases and J by 5 bases. The CDR3 region is CATSDPRGDLETQYF. CDR3 DNA sequence: TGTGCCACCAGTGATCCTCGGGGGGACCTTGAGACCCAGTACTTC.

V and J are TRBV5-1 and TRBJ1-1, with a possible D match to TRBD1 (6 bases). Germline lookup yields CDR1 SGHRS and CDR2 YFSETQ. The CDR3 loop spans 15 amino acids. Trimming cost V 4 bases and J 5 bases, with 18 bases left between them. This chain's CDR3 is CASSPFERGLTEAFF. The CDR3 region has the DNA TGCGCCAGCAGCCCCTTTGAGAGGGGGTTGACTGAAGCTTTCTTT.